The 13 T cell receptor beta chains presented below share a single source sample, sequenced in a study of blood T cell repertoires in COVID-19. TCRdb keeps only in-frame clones here, not all; method: immunoSEQ multiplex PCR. The table lists about 190,000 clones, around 85% of them singletons. Sequenced sample: peripheral blood. All receptors derive from a woman between 45 and 60 years old with acute or convalescent COVID-19.

The rearrangement uses TRBV6-1 and TRBJ1-5; D might be TRBD1 (5 bases). CDR1 and CDR2 (germline): MNHNS, SASEGT. The V gene lost 4 bases and the J gene lost 2 bases, with 15 bases spanning the gap. The CDR3 runs 16 residues. CDR3 sequence reads: CASSATGGGGNQPQHF. The CDR3, as DNA: TGTGCCAGCAGTGCTACCGGGGGGGGAGGCAATCAGCCCCAGCATTTT.

This clone came up a few times. The V gene is TRBV28, the J gene TRBJ2-3, with D possibly TRBD2 on 6 matching bases. This CDR3 comprises 14 residues. CDR1 and CDR2 from the germline V gene are MDHEN and SYDVKM. V lost 7 bases and J lost 5, with 16 bases in between. This CDR3 is CASIPGLPGDTQYF. In DNA form, the CDR3 reads TGTGCCAGCATTCCGGGACTCCCGGGAGATACGCAGTATTTT.

The J gene is TRBJ2-1, the V gene TRBV5-4, with D maybe TRBD1 (7 bases). V lost 4 bases and J lost 4, with 9 bases in between. This CDR3 has 13 amino acids. Germline loops: CDR1 SGHNT, CDR2 YYREEE (reference sequence). The DNA for the CDR3 is TGTGCCAGCAGCGCGGGACAGTACAATGAGCAGTTCTTC. Amino acid sequence: CASSAGQYNEQFF.

J is TRBJ2-5 and V is TRBV5-1, with 12 bases that match TRBD2. The CDR3 is 16 amino acids. With V trimmed by 4 bases and J by 2 bases, 6 bases remained unmatched. Germline assignment: CDR1 SGHRS and CDR2 YFSETQ. This CDR3 reads CASSPIGLAGQETQYF. For the CDR3, the DNA is TGCGCCAGCAGCCCCATAGGACTAGCGGGGCAAGAGACCCAGTACTTC.

The chain links TRBV5-6 to TRBJ1-1; no firm D call. From germline, CDR1 is SGHDT and CDR2 YYEEEE. The CDR3 loop spans 14 amino acids. Trimming cost V 1 base and J 2 bases, with 9 bases left between them. The CDR3 loop is CASSLRQVNTEAFF. In DNA, the CDR3 is TGTGCCAGCAGCTTGAGGCAGGTAAACACTGAAGCTTTCTTT.

This clone was detected once. The rearrangement joins TRBV5-4 to TRBJ2-7; 14 bases match TRBD2. CDR1 is SGHNT and CDR2 is YYREEE in the germline V gene (reference sequence). J was trimmed by 3 bases and V by 2 bases; bases with no gene match: 13. The CDR3 is made up of 19 amino acids. DNA of the CDR3: TGTGCCAGCAGCTTTCGGGGCAAGGGCGGGACTAGCGGGAGCTACGAGCAGTACTTC. It specifies CASSFRGKGGTSGSYEQYF.

The rearrangement uses TRBV6-5 and TRBJ1-5; the match to TRBD1 covers 9 bases. V shed 10 bases and J 0 bases; nucleotides not matched to a gene: 7. Germline loops: CDR1 MNHEY, CDR2 SVGAGI. The CDR3 runs to 15 residues. Written as DNA, the CDR3 is TGTGCCACCAGGGGGACAGGGAATAGCAATCAGCCCCAGCATTTT. This encodes CATRGTGNSNQPQHF.

The V call is TRBV3-1 (or the pseudogene TRBV3-2), the J call TRBJ1-2; D gene unclear. The CDR3 contains 13 residues. With 0 bases removed from V and 9 bases from J, the gap between germline ends came to 11 bases. CDR1 and CDR2 from the germline V gene are LGHDT and YNNKEL (reference sequence). CDR3 nucleotide sequence: TGTGCCAGCAGCCAAGATAGTCTACCCCGCTACACCTTC. As protein: CASSQDSLPRYTF.

The rearrangement uses TRBV6-5 and TRBJ1-1; TRBD1 matches at 10 bases. The V gene's germline CDR1 is MNHEY and CDR2 SVGAGI. The CDR3 is 15 residues long. J lost 4 bases, V lost 7 bases, and 9 bases had no gene match. CDR3 in DNA: TGTGCCAGCACTCCCGACAGGGGGCGCGGCACTGAAGCTTTCTTT. It encodes CASTPDRGRGTEAFF.

The chain employs TRBV18 and TRBJ2-7; 12 bases agree with TRBD2. CDR3 length: 16 amino acids. Losses at the gene ends were 6 bases for V and 2 bases for J; bases not matched to a gene: 8. The germline V gene encodes CDR1 KGHSH and CDR2 LQKENI. CDR3 nucleotide sequence: TGTGCCAGCTCCCCCCGACTAGCGGGGGTACCCTACGAGCAGTACTTC. It codes for CASSPRLAGVPYEQYF.

The V call is TRBV18, the J call TRBJ1-1; D is undetermined. The V gene's germline CDR1 is KGHSH and CDR2 LQKENI. V was cut by 4 bases and J by 4 bases, with 7 bases left in between. The CDR3 contains 12 residues. The CDR3 sequence: CASSLSGTEAFF. The CDR3 nucleotides read TGTGCCAGCTCACTATCGGGCACTGAAGCTTTCTTT.

The chain employs TRBV19 and TRBJ1-5, with 9 bases fitting TRBD1. V was clipped by 7 bases and J by 6 bases; unmatched bases: 7. The CDR3 is 14 residues long. CDR1 is LNHDA and CDR2 is SQIVND in the germline V gene (reference sequence). The CDR3, as DNA: TGTGCCAGTACTTCCGGGACAGGGACTCAGCCCCAGCATTTT. Its translation: CASTSGTGTQPQHF.

The rearrangement uses TRBV30 and TRBJ1-6; no firm D call. The V gene lost 4 bases and the J gene lost 1 base, with 14 bases spanning the gap. This CDR3 contains 16 residues. Germline CDR1 GTSNPN, CDR2 SVGIG (reference sequence). The CDR3 sequence: CAWTRLPSSYNSPLHF. The CDR3 DNA reads as TGTGCCTGGACTCGACTCCCCTCGTCCTATAATTCACCCCTCCACTTT.